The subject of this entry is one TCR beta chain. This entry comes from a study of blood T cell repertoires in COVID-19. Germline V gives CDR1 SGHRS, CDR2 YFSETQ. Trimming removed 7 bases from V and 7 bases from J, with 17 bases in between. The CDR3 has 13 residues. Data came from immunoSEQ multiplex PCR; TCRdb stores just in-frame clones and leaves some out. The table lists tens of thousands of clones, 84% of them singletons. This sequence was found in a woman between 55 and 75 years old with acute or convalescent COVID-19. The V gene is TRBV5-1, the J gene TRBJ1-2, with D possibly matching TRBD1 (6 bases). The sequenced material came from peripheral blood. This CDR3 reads CASAPNRAFGYTF. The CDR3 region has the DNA TGCGCCAGCGCCCCCAACAGGGCCTTTGGCTACACCTTC.